This passage covers 19 T cell receptor beta chains from one sample sequenced in a study of blood T cells in healthy people across ages. Using a J-beta primer mix together with a sample-barcoded 5' primer, a second PCR was run for roughly 7 to 12 cycles. A single record per CDR3 protein comes from TCRdb applying MiXCR to the 5' RACE reads. The data contain fewer than 2 million distinct CDR3 sequences, about 39% of them singletons. The sample taken for sequencing was blood. These receptors were collected from a human donor in good health.

The chain is built from TRBV6-2 or TRBV6-3 and TRBJ1-1; D is ambiguous. The germline V gene encodes CDR1 MNHEY and CDR2 SVGEGT. V lost 6 bases and J lost 7, with 12 bases in between. The CDR3 loop spans 12 amino acids. The CDR3, as DNA: TGTGCCAGCAGCGTACGGGGATTTGAAGCTTTCTTT. It specifies CASSVRGFEAFF.

This chain uses TRBV20-1 with TRBJ1-4, with D possibly matching TRBD1 (6 bases). The CDR3 has 15 amino acids. V was clipped by 5 bases and J by 0 bases, with 13 bases between them. Germline V lookup: CDR1 DFQATT, CDR2 SNEGSKA (reference sequence). DNA for the CDR3: TGCAGTGCTCCGGACAGAGTTGCAACTAATGAAAAACTGTTTTTT. Translating it yields CSAPDRVATNEKLFF.

The chain has TRBV28 and TRBJ2-3; 9 nucleotides line up with TRBD1. Germline V gives CDR1 MDHEN, CDR2 SYDVKM. Trimming removed 6 bases from V and 4 bases from J; junction bases left unmatched: 8. There are 15 residues in the CDR3. The CDR3 DNA reads as TGTGCCAGCAGGAAAGGGACAGGGAGTGCAGATACGCAGTATTTT. Protein: CASRKGTGSADTQYF.

The chain combines TRBV15 with TRBJ2-5, with 12 bases matching TRBD2. The CDR3 extends over 16 amino acids. Trimming cost V 0 bases and J 7 bases; bases outside gene matches: 6. Germline CDR1 LNHNV, CDR2 YYDKDF (reference sequence). The CDR3 loop is CATSRETSGGRGTQYF. DNA for the CDR3: TGTGCCACCAGCAGAGAGACTAGCGGGGGAAGGGGGACCCAGTACTTC.

As concerns this clonotype: A much larger clone lies one base from this, so it may be a read error. The chain joins TRBV4-1 to TRBJ2-1; no firm D call. This CDR3 is 15 amino acids long. Trimming pared 1 base from V and 10 bases from J, leaving 17 bases between. Per the germline V gene, CDR1 is MGHRA and CDR2 is YSYEKL. The CDR3 sequence: CASSQVVYESYEQFF. In nucleotides, the CDR3 is TGCGCCAGCAGCCAAGTAGTCTACGAGTCCTACGAGCAGTTCTTC.

This clonotype was seen a handful of times. The chain recombines TRBV4-3 with TRBJ1-4, with D unclear. V lost 0 bases, J lost 2 bases, and 7 bases lay in between. Germline V gives CDR1 LGHNA, CDR2 YSLEER. CDR3 size: 15 residues. This CDR3 is CASSQDVNTNEKLFF. DNA for the CDR3: TGCGCCAGCAGCCAAGATGTTAATACTAATGAAAAACTGTTTTTT.

V usage is TRBV5-1 and J usage is TRBJ1-5; D possibly corresponds to TRBD1 (5 bases). The CDR3 has 15 residues. The V end lost 4 bases, the J end lost 3 bases, and 14 bases lay between the germline ends. Germline lookup yields CDR1 SGHRS and CDR2 YFSETQ. In DNA form, the CDR3 reads TGCGCCAGCAGCCTCAATGGGGCCAACAATCAGCCCCAGCATTTT. Translation: CASSLNGANNQPQHF. Drawing the rest from reference TRBV5-1 and TRBJ1-5, the complete variable domain is KAGVTQTPRYLIKTRGQQVTLSCSPISGHRSVSWYQQTPGQGLQFLFEYFSETQRNKGNFPGRFSGRQFSNSRSEMNVSTLELGDSALYLCASSLNGANNQPQHFGDGTRLSIL.

The chain combines TRBV6-5 with TRBJ2-3, with D possibly being TRBD1 (5 bases). CDR1 and CDR2 from the germline V gene are MNHEY and SVGAGI. With 7 bases removed from V and 1 base from J, the gap between germline ends came to 15 bases. This CDR3 contains 15 residues. The chain's CDR3 is CASTSSGLGTDTQYF. In DNA, the CDR3 is TGTGCCAGCACCAGTTCAGGGTTGGGCACAGATACGCAGTATTTT.

In regard to this clonotype: Germline and junction disagree at one end, which may indicate a read error. The rearrangement links TRBV24-1 to TRBJ1-2; D uncertain. This CDR3 contains 13 residues. Germline V gene sequence: CDR1 KGHDR, CDR2 SFDVKD. DNA of the CDR3: TGTGCCACCAGTGATCCGCGGTCGTATGGCAACACCTTC. This gives the protein CATSDPRSYGNTF.

The chain is built from TRBV4-2 and TRBJ2-4; D unclear. Germline V lookup: CDR1 LGHNA, CDR2 YNFKEQ. V was trimmed by 2 bases and J by 5 bases, leaving 19 bases between them. The CDR3 consists of 17 residues. The CDR3 here is CASSQSTADLYENIQYF. As DNA, the CDR3 is TGTGCCAGCAGCCAATCGACCGCGGATCTCTATGAAAACATTCAGTACTTC.

V gene TRBV4-3 combines with J gene TRBJ2-5; D is uncertain. Trimming shortened V by 0 bases and J by 8 bases, and 16 bases separated the two germline ends. This CDR3 has 15 residues. Germline CDR1 LGHNA, CDR2 YSLEER. The CDR3 sequence is CASSQDMPPSGTQYF. DNA for the CDR3: TGCGCCAGCAGCCAAGATATGCCCCCGTCTGGCACCCAGTACTTC.

The J gene is TRBJ2-7, the V gene TRBV20-1; TRBD2 matches 8 bases. With the DNA end fitting TRBJ2-5 better, the J assignment may be wrong. Germline V CDR1 and CDR2: DFQATT, SNEGSKA (reference sequence). The CDR3 is 15 amino acids. The CDR3 loop is CSARDPPSGQQTQYF. The CDR3, as DNA: TGCAGTGCTAGAGATCCACCTAGCGGGCAGCAGACCCAGTACTTC.

CDR3 sequence: CASSLTGTGGNYGYTF. The CDR3 DNA reads as TGTGCCAGCAGCCTGACGGGGACAGGTGGTAACTATGGCTACACCTTC. V is TRBV4-2 and J is TRBJ1-2; 8 bases are a match to TRBD1. Germline-derived CDR1 and CDR2 are LGHNA and YNFKEQ. V dropped 4 bases and J dropped 1; count of bases not matched to a gene: 8. This CDR3 is built from 16 residues.

This clonotype has a count of ten or more. The rearrangement uses TRBV6-6 and TRBJ2-1; TRBD1 is a possible D gene (6 bases). Germline V gene data show CDR1 as MNHNY and CDR2 as SVGAGI (reference sequence). V shed 6 bases and J shed 7 bases, with 13 bases lying between them. CDR3 size: 13 residues. The CDR3 protein is CASRPLGQNEQFF. The CDR3 DNA is TGTGCCAGCAGACCACTCGGACAGAATGAGCAGTTCTTC.

This clonotype was observed a few times. The chain employs TRBV2 and TRBJ2-1; D is possibly TRBD2 (7 bases). The CDR3 consists of 15 residues. Germline values: CDR1 SNHLY, CDR2 FYNNEI. With 7 bases removed from V and 9 bases from J, the gap between germline ends came to 22 bases. In DNA, the CDR3 is TGTGCCAGCACCCTACAGTGGGGGGGCCTGGTTGAGCAGTTCTTC. It is translated as CASTLQWGGLVEQFF.

Details on this clonotype: Given a much more abundant clone one base away, this may be a read error. This chain connects TRBV7-6 to TRBJ2-1; D call uncertain. V lost 1 base to trimming and J lost 0 bases, with 7 bases between them. Germline assignment: CDR1 SGHVS and CDR2 FNYEAQ. The CDR3 runs 15 residues. The chain's CDR3 is CASSLVWSSYNEQFF. In DNA form, the CDR3 reads TGTGCCAGCAGCTTAGTCTGGAGCTCCTACAATGAGCAGTTCTTC.

Only a few counts were recorded for this clonotype. This chain uses TRBV12-3 or TRBV12-4 with TRBJ1-3; 8 bases are a match to TRBD1. V trimming: 6 bases; J trimming: 2 bases; junction bases outside the gene matches: 3. This CDR3 region has 14 residues. The CDR3 region is CASRPQGAGNTIYF. CDR3 DNA: TGTGCCAGCAGACCACAGGGGGCTGGAAACACCATATATTTT.

The CDR3, as DNA: TGTGCCAGCAGCTTAAAGGCAGTACAGCATTTT. Protein: CASSLKAVQHF. The chain joins TRBV5-8 to TRBJ1-5, with no clear D. V lost 2 bases to trimming and J lost 13 bases, with 10 bases between them. There are 11 residues in the CDR3. Germline lookup yields CDR1 SGHTS and CDR2 YDEGEE.

The rearrangement uses TRBV29-1 and TRBJ2-3, with D unclear. Trimming shortened V by 3 bases and J by 0 bases, and 10 bases separated the two germline ends. Germline V CDR1 and CDR2: SQVTM, ANQGSEA. The CDR3 has 14 amino acids. In nucleotides, the CDR3 is TGCAGCGTTGATTGGGTGACTAGCACAGATACGCAGTATTTT. Amino acid sequence: CSVDWVTSTDTQYF.